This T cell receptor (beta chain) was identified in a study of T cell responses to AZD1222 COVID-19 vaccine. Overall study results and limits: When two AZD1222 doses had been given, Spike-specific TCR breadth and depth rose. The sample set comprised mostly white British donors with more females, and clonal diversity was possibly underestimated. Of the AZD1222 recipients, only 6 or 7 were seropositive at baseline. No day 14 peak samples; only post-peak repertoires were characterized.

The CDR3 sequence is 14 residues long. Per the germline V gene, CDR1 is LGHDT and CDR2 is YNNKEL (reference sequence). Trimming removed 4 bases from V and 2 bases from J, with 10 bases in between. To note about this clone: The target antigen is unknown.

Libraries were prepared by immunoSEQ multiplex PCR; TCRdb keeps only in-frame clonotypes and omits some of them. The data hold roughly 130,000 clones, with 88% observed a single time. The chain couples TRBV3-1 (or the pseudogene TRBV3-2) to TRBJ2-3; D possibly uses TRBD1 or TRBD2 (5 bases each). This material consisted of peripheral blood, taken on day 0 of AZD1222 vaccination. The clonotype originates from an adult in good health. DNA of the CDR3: TGTGCCAGCAGCCCTCCGGGACCCACAGATACGCAGTATTTT. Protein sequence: CASSPPGPTDTQYF.